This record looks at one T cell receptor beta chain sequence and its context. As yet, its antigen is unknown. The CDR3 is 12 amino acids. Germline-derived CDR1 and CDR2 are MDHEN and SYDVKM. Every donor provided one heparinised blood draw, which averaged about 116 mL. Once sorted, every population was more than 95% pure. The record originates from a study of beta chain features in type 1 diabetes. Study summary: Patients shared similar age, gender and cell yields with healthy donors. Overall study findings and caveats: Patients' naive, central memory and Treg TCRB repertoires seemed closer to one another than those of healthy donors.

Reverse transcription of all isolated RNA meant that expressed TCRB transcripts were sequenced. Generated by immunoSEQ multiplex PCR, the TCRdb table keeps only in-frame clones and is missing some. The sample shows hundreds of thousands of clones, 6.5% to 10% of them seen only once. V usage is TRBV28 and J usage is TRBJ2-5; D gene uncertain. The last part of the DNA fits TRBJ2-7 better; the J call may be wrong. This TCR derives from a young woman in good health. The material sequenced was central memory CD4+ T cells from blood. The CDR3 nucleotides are TGTGCCAGCAGTTTAGCTCACTACGAGCAGTACTTC. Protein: CASSLAHYEQYF.